These T cell receptor beta chains were read from a single sample in a study of blood T cell repertoires in COVID-19. Libraries were prepared by immunoSEQ multiplex PCR; TCRdb keeps only in-frame clonotypes and omits some of them. The sample lists 320,000 or so clones, roughly 85% occurring once. The material sequenced was PBMCs or T cells enriched from blood (not recorded which). The source is a woman aged 30 to 39 who had been exposed to COVID-19. CDR3s include the opening cysteine and the closing phenylalanine or tryptophan. A D gene is named only where the DNA matches it firmly. Clone sizes are given selectively: once, few, many, or a class where the clone is expanded.

CSVVGGSGVQETQYF,TGCAGCGTCGTAGGAGGATCGGGGGTTCAAGAGACCCAGTACTTC,TRBV29-1,-,-,TRBJ2-5
CASISSWGIYEQYF,TGTGCCAGCATTTCCTCTTGGGGCATCTACGAGCAGTACTTC,TRBV6-5,once,-,TRBJ2-7
CASSLIIRSSTDTQYF,TGTGCCAGCAGCCTTATTATTCGTTCTAGCACAGATACGCAGTATTTT,TRBV7-8,-,-,TRBJ2-3
CASSPVSNQPQHF,TGTGCCAGCAGTCCGGTCAGCAATCAGCCCCAGCATTTT,TRBV2,-,-,TRBJ1-5
CASSLESGVYTEAFF,TGCGCCAGCAGCTTGGAGTCAGGGGTGTACACTGAAGCTTTCTTT,TRBV5-1,-,-,TRBJ1-1
CASTDLGGRYGYTF,TGTGCCAGCACCGACCTGGGGGGGCGCTATGGCTACACCTTC,TRBV6-5,-,-,TRBJ1-2
CASSQERGWGTQYF,TGTGCCAGCAGCCAAGAGAGGGGGTGGGGGACCCAGTACTTC,TRBV4-2,once,-,TRBJ2-5
CASSTGDYYGYTF,TGTGCCAGCAGTACCGGGGACTACTATGGCTACACCTTC,TRBV27,-,-,TRBJ1-2
CASSQVCERSYTEAFF,TGTGCCAGCAGCCAAGTTTGCGAACGGTCCTACACTGAAGCTTTCTTT,TRBV3-1/TRBV3-2,-,-,TRBJ1-1
CASSITGTGTAEAFF,TGCGCCAGCAGCATCACCGGGACAGGGACCGCTGAAGCTTTCTTT,TRBV5-1,-,TRBD1,TRBJ1-1
CASSDSLAGNEQFF,TGTGCCAGCAGTGACTCCCTAGCGGGAAATGAGCAGTTCTTC,TRBV6-4,-,TRBD2,TRBJ2-1
CASSPTLEGTDTQYF,TGTGCCAGCAGCCCTACCCTAGAGGGTACAGATACGCAGTATTTT,TRBV5-8,-,-,TRBJ2-3
CASSAYRGRTDTQYF,TGTGCCAGCAGTGCCTACAGGGGGCGCACAGATACGCAGTATTTT,TRBV25-1,once,TRBD1,TRBJ2-3
CASSPGTSGDEETQYF,TGTGCCAGCAGCCCTGGGACTAGCGGGGATGAAGAGACCCAGTACTTC,TRBV7-3,-,TRBD2,TRBJ2-5
CASSHRLAASYEQYF,TGCGCCAGCAGCCATCGACTAGCGGCTTCCTACGAGCAGTACTTC,TRBV4-1,-,TRBD2,TRBJ2-7
CASSPTTGVAGELFF,TGTGCCAGCAGCCCTACGACAGGGGTCGCCGGGGAGCTGTTTTTT,TRBV27,once,TRBD1,TRBJ2-2
CASSALAGGNNEQFF,TGTGCCAGCAGCGCCCTAGCGGGGGGGAACAATGAGCAGTTCTTC,TRBV2,-,TRBD2,TRBJ2-1
CASRPSGFFYEQYF,TGTGCCAGTAGGCCTAGCGGATTTTTCTACGAGCAGTACTTC,TRBV19,-,TRBD2,TRBJ2-7